This T cell receptor beta chain is from a study of response to subunit inactivated influenza vaccine. Study results and limitations: Authors proposed each seasonal influenza vaccination draws in few new T cells.

Concerning this clonotype: Its matching antigen is unknown.

Germline V lookup: CDR1 SGHRS, CDR2 YFSETQ. V was pared by 0 bases and J by 4 bases, with 13 bases between. The CDR3 is 16 residues long. TCRdb processed the RT-PCR reads anew with MiXCR; each CDR3 protein has one entry. This table has about 700,000 distinct CDR3 sequences, about a sixth appearing once. This chain uses TRBV5-1 with TRBJ2-2; no reliable D call. The source of this sequence is a man aged 50-59 years who received an inactivated influenza vaccine. The sample here was PBMCs from blood, taken less than 13 days after vaccination. For the CDR3, the DNA is TGCGCCAGCAGCTTGGGGGCCCAGCAAATCACCGGGGAGCTGTTTTTT. The encoded protein is CASSLGAQQITGELFF.